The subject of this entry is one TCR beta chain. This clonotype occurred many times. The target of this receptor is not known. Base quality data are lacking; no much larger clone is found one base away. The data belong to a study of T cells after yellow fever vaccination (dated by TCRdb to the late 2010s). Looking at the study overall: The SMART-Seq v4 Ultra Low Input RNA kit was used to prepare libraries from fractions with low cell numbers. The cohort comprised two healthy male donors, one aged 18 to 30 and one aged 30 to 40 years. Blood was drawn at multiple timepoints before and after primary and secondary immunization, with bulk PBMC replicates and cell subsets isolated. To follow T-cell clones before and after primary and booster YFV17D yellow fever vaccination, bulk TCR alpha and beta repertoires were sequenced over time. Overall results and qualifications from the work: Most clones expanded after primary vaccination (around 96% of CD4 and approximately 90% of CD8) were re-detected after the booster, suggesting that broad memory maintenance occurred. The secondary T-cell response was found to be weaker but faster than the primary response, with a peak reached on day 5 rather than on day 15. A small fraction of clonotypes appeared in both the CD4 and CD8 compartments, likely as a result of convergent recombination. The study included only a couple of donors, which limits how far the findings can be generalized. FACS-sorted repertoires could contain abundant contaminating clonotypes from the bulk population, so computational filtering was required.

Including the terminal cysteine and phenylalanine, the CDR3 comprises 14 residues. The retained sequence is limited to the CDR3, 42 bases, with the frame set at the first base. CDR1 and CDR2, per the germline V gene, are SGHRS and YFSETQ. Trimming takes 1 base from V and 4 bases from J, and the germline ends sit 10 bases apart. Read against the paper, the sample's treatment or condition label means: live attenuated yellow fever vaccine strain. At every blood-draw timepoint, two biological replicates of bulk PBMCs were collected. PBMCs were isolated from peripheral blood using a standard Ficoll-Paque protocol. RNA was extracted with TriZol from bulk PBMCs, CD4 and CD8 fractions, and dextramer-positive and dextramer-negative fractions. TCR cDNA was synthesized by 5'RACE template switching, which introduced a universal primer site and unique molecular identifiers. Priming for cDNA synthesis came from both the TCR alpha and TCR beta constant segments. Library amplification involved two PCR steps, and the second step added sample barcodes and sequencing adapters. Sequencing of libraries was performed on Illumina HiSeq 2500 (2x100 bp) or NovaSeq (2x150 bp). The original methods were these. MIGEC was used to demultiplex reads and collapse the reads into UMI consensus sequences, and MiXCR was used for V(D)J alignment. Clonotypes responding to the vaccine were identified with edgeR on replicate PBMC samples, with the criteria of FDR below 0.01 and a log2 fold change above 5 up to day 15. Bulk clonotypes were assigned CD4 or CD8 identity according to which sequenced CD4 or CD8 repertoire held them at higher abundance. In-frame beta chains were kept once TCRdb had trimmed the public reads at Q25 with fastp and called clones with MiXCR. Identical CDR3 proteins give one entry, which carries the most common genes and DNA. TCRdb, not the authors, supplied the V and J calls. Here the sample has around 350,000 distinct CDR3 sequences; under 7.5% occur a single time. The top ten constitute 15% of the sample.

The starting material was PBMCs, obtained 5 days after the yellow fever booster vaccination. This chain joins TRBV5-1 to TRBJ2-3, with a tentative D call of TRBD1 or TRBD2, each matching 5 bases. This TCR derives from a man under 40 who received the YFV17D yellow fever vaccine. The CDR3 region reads CASSLLGVSDTQYF. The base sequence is TGCGCCAGCAGCTTGTTGGGGGTCTCAGATACGCAGTATTTT.